This TCR beta chain was captured in a study of blood T cell repertoires in COVID-19. Study as a whole: Samples taken during acute and convalescent COVID-19 were collected in the United States, Italy and Spain.

Under the authors' procedure: Estimation of nucleated cell counts was performed using reference gene primer amplification. TCRdb keeps only in-frame clones here, not all; method: immunoSEQ multiplex PCR. That table is the source of V, J and clone size, and D and trimming were worked out from the DNA. The table has more than 150,000 clones, over 70% seen once. Germline V lookup: CDR1 SGHRS, CDR2 YFSETQ. The ends lost 1 base at V and 6 bases at J; junction bases unmatched: 7. This CDR3 has 15 residues. This TCR was recovered from a middle-aged man who had recovered from COVID-19. The sequencing sample was made of PBMCs or T cells enriched from blood (not recorded which). The chain couples TRBV5-1 to TRBJ1-3; the match to TRBD1 covers 7 bases. The CDR3 sequence: CASSLQGGTSNTIYF. DNA for the CDR3: TGCGCCAGCAGCTTGCAGGGGGGCACCTCAAACACCATATATTTT.